These T cell receptor beta chains were read from a single sample in a study of cytomegalovirus exposure and HLA in healthy donors. This table comes from immunoSEQ multiplex PCR, and its TCRdb copy is limited to in-frame clones, with some not included. In the table there are some 110,000 clones, 70% to 85% of which are singletons. Sequenced material: PBMCs. All receptors come from a man aged 45-65 years in good health and CMV-seropositive. Both conserved end residues are part of each CDR3. The D gene is left open where the match is weak. Clone size is given for some rows only: seen once, a few or many times, or a class if the clone is expanded.

d_call j_call v_call clone_size cdr3_nt cdr3_aa
TRBD1 TRBJ1-5 TRBV6-1 few TGTGCCAGCAGTGTACAGGGGATCCAATCTCAGCCCCAGCATTTT CASSVQGIQSQPQHF
TRBD2 TRBJ2-5 TRBV4-3 . TGCGCCAGCAGCCAAGAAATCGGGACTAGCGGGAGGGAAGAGACCCAGTACTTC CASSQEIGTSGREETQYF
TRBD2 TRBJ2-3 TRBV19 . TGTGCCAGTAGGTGGGCTAGCGGGGGGGTAACAGATACGCAGTATTTT CASRWASGGVTDTQYF
. TRBJ2-5 TRBV6-6 . TGTGCCAGCAGTGCCCCGGGGGAGCAGTACTTC CASSAPGEQYF
TRBD1 TRBJ1-5 TRBV5-8 . TGTGCCAGCAGCTCGGACAGGGGCAATCAGCCCCAGCATTTT CASSSDRGNQPQHF
TRBD1 TRBJ2-5 TRBV5-1 . TGCGCCAGCAGCTTAGGGACAGAAGAGACCCAGTACTTC CASSLGTEETQYF
TRBD2 TRBJ2-1 TRBV5-1 . TGCGCCAGCAGCTTTAATAGCGGGGCCTCCTACAATGAGCAGTTCTTC CASSFNSGASYNEQFF
TRBD1 TRBJ1-1 TRBV2 once TGTGCCAGCAGTAAACAGGGGGCGGTGAACACTGAAGCTTTCTTT CASSKQGAVNTEAFF
. TRBJ1-1 TRBV6-5 few TGTGCCAGCAGTTACCAGGCGAACACTGAAGCTTTCTTT CASSYQANTEAFF
TRBD1 TRBJ1-2 TRBV7-9 few TGTGCCAGCAGCGTAGCCGGGACAGGGAACTATGGCTACACCTTC CASSVAGTGNYGYTF
TRBD2 TRBJ2-5 TRBV7-9 . TGTGCCAGCAGCCCAGGACTAGCGGGAAGGGAGACCCAGTACTTC CASSPGLAGRETQYF
TRBD1 TRBJ1-2 TRBV27 . TGTGCCAGCGGAGAACAGGGGGGAGTCTTAAATGGCTACACCTTC CASGEQGGVLNGYTF
. TRBJ2-7 TRBV7-9 . TGTGCCAGCAGCTTACCACTAGCAGTTGCCGAGCAGTACTTC CASSLPLAVAEQYF
. TRBJ1-1 TRBV7-2 . TGTGCCAGCAGCCCAGGGACAACCCATGAAGCTTTCTTT CASSPGTTHEAFF
TRBD1 TRBJ1-4 TRBV5-6 . TGTGCCAGCAGCGACGGGACAGCTATTCGGGAAAAACTGTTTTTT CASSDGTAIREKLFF
. TRBJ1-5 TRBV19 . TGTGCCAGTAGTCCAGGGGTGTTCGCCAATCAGCCCCAGCATTTT CASSPGVFANQPQHF
TRBD1 TRBJ1-2 TRBV6-5 . TGTGCCAGCAGTCCCGACAGGGCCTATGGCTACACCTTC CASSPDRAYGYTF
TRBD1 TRBJ2-7 TRBV4-1 . TGCGCCAGCAGCCATCCGCCGACAGGGAGCGAGCAGTACTTC CASSHPPTGSEQYF
. TRBJ1-1 TRBV5-8 . TGTGCCAGCAGCTTGTTCGGACTCCCGAACACTGAAGCTTTCTTT CASSLFGLPNTEAFF
. TRBJ2-7 TRBV6-1 . TGTGCCAGCAGTGCCAGGAATTCCTACGAGCAGTACTTC CASSARNSYEQYF
. TRBJ1-5 TRBV19 . TGTGCCAGTAGGTCTGGAGGGCAAAGCAATCAGCCCCAGCATTTT CASRSGGQSNQPQHF
TRBD1 TRBJ2-7 TRBV7-9 . TGTGCCAGCAGCTTCACCCTCCTCCGGGACAGGGGGCCCGAGCAGTACTTC CASSFTLLRDRGPEQYF
. TRBJ1-2 TRBV7-2 . TGTGCCAGCAGCCCAGGGGTGGGTCAGCTCTATGGCTACACCTTC CASSPGVGQLYGYTF
. TRBJ2-5 TRBV9 . TGTGCCAGCAGCCCCGGGGAGGAGACCCAGTACTTC CASSPGEETQYF
TRBD1 TRBJ1-1 TRBV14 . TGTGCCAGCAGCCACCTAGGGACAGTCGGCGAAGCTTTCTTT CASSHLGTVGEAFF
TRBD2 TRBJ2-7 TRBV28 once TGTGCCAGCAGTTTAGCACTAGCGGGGGGGTACGAGCAGTACTTC CASSLALAGGYEQYF
. TRBJ1-5 TRBV7-2 . TGTGCCAGCAGCTTAGGACAGTTCGGGAATCAGCCCCAGCATTTT CASSLGQFGNQPQHF
. TRBJ2-7 TRBV25-1 . TGTGCCAGCAGTGATTGGGCTACGTACGAGCAGTACTTC CASSDWATYEQYF
TRBD2 TRBJ2-5 TRBV5-1 once TGCGCCAGCAGCTTGGCACTAGCGTTACAAGAGACCCAGTACTTC CASSLALALQETQYF
. TRBJ2-3 TRBV4-3 . TGCGCCAGCAGCCAGAACCCGGCAGATACGCAGTATTTT CASSQNPADTQYF
. TRBJ1-1 TRBV4-1 . TGCGCCAGCAGCCATCCCCTTGGGGGGACTGAAGCTTTCTTT CASSHPLGGTEAFF
. TRBJ2-2 TRBV9 . TGTGCCAGCAGCGATGCCAGGGGACCCACCGGGGAGCTGTTTTTT CASSDARGPTGELFF
TRBD1 TRBJ1-2 TRBV7-2 few TGTGCCAGCAGCTTACAGGGGGCGAACTATGGCTACACCTTC CASSLQGANYGYTF
TRBD1 TRBJ2-2 TRBV28 . TGTGCCAGCAGAACGGGACAGGGCGTTCCCAGGGAGCTGTTTTTT CASRTGQGVPRELFF
TRBD1 TRBJ2-7 TRBV12-5 . TGTGCTAGTGGTTTGACCTGGGACAGCTCCTACGAGCAGTACTTC CASGLTWDSSYEQYF
. TRBJ1-1 TRBV7-8 . TGTGCCAGCAGAGCGCAGGGGAACACTGAAGCTTTCTTT CASRAQGNTEAFF
TRBD1 TRBJ1-1 TRBV2 . TGTGCCGGTGGGACAGGGAACACTGAAGCTTTCTTT CAGGTGNTEAFF
. TRBJ1-5 TRBV19 . TGTGCCAGTAGTATAGATCTCCAGGGGAGAGATAGCAATCAGCCCCAGCATTTT CASSIDLQGRDSNQPQHF
. TRBJ1-5 TRBV7-2 . TGTGCCAGCAGCTTAGTTGGACAGAAATATAGCAATCAGCCCCAGCATTTT CASSLVGQKYSNQPQHF
TRBD2 TRBJ2-3 TRBV7-2 few TGTGCCAGCAGCTTAGGACTAGCCACAGATACGCAGTATTTT CASSLGLATDTQYF
. TRBJ2-7 TRBV2 . TGTGCCAGCAGTGCAGGCAGGGCTGGCGAGCAGTACTTC CASSAGRAGEQYF
TRBD1 TRBJ2-7 TRBV11-3 . TGTGCCAGCAGCTCCGGACAGGGGGTGAGAGAGCAGTACTTC CASSSGQGVREQYF
TRBD2 TRBJ2-5 TRBV5-1 . TGCGCCAGCAGCCCGGGACTAGCGGGGGGGCCGAGGGAAGAGACCCAGTACTTC CASSPGLAGGPREETQYF
TRBD2 TRBJ2-7 TRBV11-2 few TGTGCCAGCAGCTCGACGGGAGGACGGTACGAGCAGTACTTC CASSSTGGRYEQYF
. TRBJ1-4 TRBV28 . TGTGCCAGCAGCAGCCCCGTCAGGGCGGCTAATGAAAAACTGTTTTTT CASSSPVRAANEKLFF
. TRBJ2-3 TRBV4-1 . TGCGCCAGCAGATCCGGCACAGATACGCAGTATTTT CASRSGTDTQYF
. TRBJ1-6 TRBV9 . TGTGCCAGCACCCTTGGAGAAGCTGGGGGGAATTCACCCCTCCACTTT CASTLGEAGGNSPLHF
. TRBJ2-7 TRBV30 . TGTGCCTGGAGTGTCCTCCCCGGCATAAACTACGAGCAGTACTTC CAWSVLPGINYEQYF
. TRBJ2-1 TRBV19 . TGTGCCAGTAGTATAGATCTATTAGGGAGAAATGAGCAGTTCTTC CASSIDLLGRNEQFF